Sequencing of this TCR beta chain was carried out in a study of response to subunit inactivated influenza vaccine. Points from the study as a whole: After each seasonal influenza vaccination, few new T cells are recruited, the authors suggested.

TCRdb re-called the RT-PCR reads through MiXCR, storing one row per CDR3 protein. The repertoire holds about 520,000 distinct CDR3 sequences, with approximately 10% as singletons. The ends lost 5 bases at V and 6 bases at J; junction bases unmatched: 5. This CDR3 has 13 residues. The germline V gene has CDR1 MNHNS and CDR2 SASEGT. Comment on this clonotype: Antigen: not known.

The chain joins TRBV6-1 to TRBJ2-7; TRBD1 matches 9 bases. Sequenced here: PBMCs from blood, sampled roughly 48 days after vaccination. This clonotype was sampled from a man aged 45-65 years who received an inactivated influenza vaccine. This CDR3 is CASSPGQGVEQYF. CDR3 in DNA: TGTGCCAGCAGTCCGGGACAGGGAGTCGAGCAGTACTTC.